The clone carrying this T cell receptor beta chain was observed a single time. The antigen is unknown. One end of the junction is discordant with germline, which a read error may explain. The data belong to a study of post-analysis software for immune sequencing data. This CDR3 has 15 residues. The germline CDR1 and CDR2 sequences are SGHDN and FVKESK. The TCR beta cDNA libraries contained unique molecular identifiers. TCRdb re-called the PCR reads through MiXCR, storing one row per CDR3 protein. The repertoire consists of around 250,000 distinct CDR3 sequences, with just over 35% occurring once and the leading ten covering around 4.8%. Study conclusions and caveats: The F measure placed samples prepared in the same batch into strongly shared clusters. Comparison with controls showed significantly lower normalized Chao1 diversity in multiple sclerosis patients. There were a handful of TRBV segments more frequent in patients than controls, and TRBV5-6, TRBV5-1 and TRBV20-1 were among them.

The sequence derives from a girl aged 5-17 years with multiple sclerosis. The specimen sequenced was blood. V and J are TRBV14 and TRBJ2-3; possibly TRBD2 for D (5 bases). Written as DNA, the CDR3 is TGTGCCAGCAGCCAAGATCTCTCTAGCACAAATACGCAGTATTTT. Translated: CASSQDLSSTNTQYF.